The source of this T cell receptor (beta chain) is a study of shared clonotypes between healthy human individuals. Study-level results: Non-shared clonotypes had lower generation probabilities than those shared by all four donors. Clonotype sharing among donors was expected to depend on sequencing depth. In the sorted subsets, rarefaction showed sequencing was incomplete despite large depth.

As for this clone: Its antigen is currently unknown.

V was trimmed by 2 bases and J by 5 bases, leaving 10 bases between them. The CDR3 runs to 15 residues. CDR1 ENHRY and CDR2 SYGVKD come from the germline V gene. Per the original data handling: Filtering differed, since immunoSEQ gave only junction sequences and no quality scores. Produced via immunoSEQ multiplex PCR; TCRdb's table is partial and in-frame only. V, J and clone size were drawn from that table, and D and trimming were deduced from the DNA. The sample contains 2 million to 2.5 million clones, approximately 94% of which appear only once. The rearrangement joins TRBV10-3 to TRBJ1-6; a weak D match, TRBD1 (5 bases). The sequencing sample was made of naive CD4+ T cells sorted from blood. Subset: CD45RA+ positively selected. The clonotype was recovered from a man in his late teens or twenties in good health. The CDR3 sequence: CAISEEMGDNSPLHF. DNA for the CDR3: TGTGCCATCAGTGAGGAGATGGGGGATAATTCACCCCTCCACTTT.